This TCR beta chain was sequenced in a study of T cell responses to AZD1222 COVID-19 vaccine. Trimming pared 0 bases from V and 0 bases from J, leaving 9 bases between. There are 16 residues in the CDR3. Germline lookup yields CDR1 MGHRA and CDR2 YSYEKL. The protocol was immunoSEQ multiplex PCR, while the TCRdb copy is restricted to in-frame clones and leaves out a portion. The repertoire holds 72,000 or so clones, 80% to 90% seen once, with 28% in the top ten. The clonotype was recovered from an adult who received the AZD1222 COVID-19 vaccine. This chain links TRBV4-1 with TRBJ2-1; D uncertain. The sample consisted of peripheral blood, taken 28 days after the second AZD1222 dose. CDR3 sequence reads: CASSQEYVSSYNEQFF. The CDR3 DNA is TGCGCCAGCAGCCAAGAGTATGTAAGCTCCTACAATGAGCAGTTCTTC.